This T cell receptor beta chain was documented in a study of blood T cell repertoires in COVID-19. In the study overall: COVID-19 samples, acute and convalescent, were from the United States, Italy and Spain. PBMCs, B-cell-depleted T cells, or T cells provided the cDNA or gDNA that made up the material.

The CDR3 extends over 16 amino acids. Between the trimmed V and J ends, which lost 6 bases and 1 base, there was a span of 15 bases. CDR1 LNHDA and CDR2 SQIVND come from the germline V gene (reference sequence). Under the authors' procedure: The authors estimated nucleated cell counts from reference gene primer amplification. Libraries were prepared by immunoSEQ multiplex PCR; TCRdb keeps only in-frame clonotypes and omits some of them. The V and J calls and clone size are taken from that table; D and trimming were inferred from the DNA. This table has about 290,000 clones, 85% appearing once. The chain employs TRBV19 and TRBJ2-2; tentatively, D is TRBD2 (6 bases). Material: peripheral blood. The TCR sequence derives from a woman in her forties or fifties with active or convalescent COVID-19. The CDR3 DNA sequence: TGTGCCAGTAGCTTTAGCGGAATTAGGAACACCGGGGAGCTGTTTTTT. This sequence encodes CASSFSGIRNTGELFF.